This T cell receptor (beta chain) was identified in a study of vaccination and CD4 T cells after COVID-19. The Oncomine TCR Beta short-read assay sequenced DNA from cultured CD4+ T cells. Genomic DNA was extracted from cultured CD4+ T cells. TCRdb re-called the PCR reads with MiXCR, one entry per CDR3 protein. The data contain about 11,000 distinct CDR3 sequences, 70% of them singletons. Regarding this clonotype: Antigen: not known.

Sample treatment: approximately 9-day PBMC culture with coronavirus spike peptide pools or control peptides (ViraFEST assay). PBMCs, plated at some 1.8 million per well, were grown in the presence of 10 IU/ml IL-2 and about 10 ug/ml peptide pools. The TCR comes from a human donor who had recovered from COVID-19. Input material: CD4+ T cells from blood, cultured in vitro.

The CDR3 loop is CSARGGMTDTQYF. CDR3 coding DNA: TGCAGTGCTAGAGGCGGGATGACAGATACGCAGTATTTT. The chain has TRBV20-1 and TRBJ2-3; maybe TRBD2 (6 bases). V was clipped by 1 base and J by 3 bases, with 8 bases between them. CDR3 size: 13 residues. Germline CDR1 DFQATT, CDR2 SNEGSKA (reference sequence).